This TCR beta chain is drawn from a study of blood T cells in healthy people across ages. Then a second PCR, running roughly 7 to 11 cycles, was carried out with a sample-barcoded 5' primer and a J-beta primer mix. TCRdb used MiXCR to reprocess the 5' RACE reads, holding one entry per CDR3 protein. The sample has approximately 730,000 distinct CDR3 sequences; about 53% are singletons. This clonotype was recorded a few times. The V end lost 3 bases, the J end lost 3 bases, and 15 bases lay between the germline ends. The CDR3 length is 15 residues. Germline V lookup: CDR1 SGHRS, CDR2 YFSETQ. Each sample yielded at least 5.5 micrograms of PBMC total RNA.

The genes are TRBV5-1 and TRBJ2-5; D is possibly TRBD1 (6 bases). The source material was blood. The TCR was taken from a man older than 75 in good health. The CDR3 sequence: CASSSLDSLEETQYF. CDR3 sequence (DNA): TGCGCCAGCAGCTCGCTGGACAGCCTTGAAGAGACCCAGTACTTC.